The next 5 T cell receptor beta chains were all read from a single sample in a study of regulatory T cells in long-lasting Graves disease. Building the TCR beta libraries relied on iRepertoire HTBI primers, and CDR3 regions underwent Arm-PCR. Each CDR3 protein is one row after TCRdb ran MiXCR on the multiplex PCR reads. Of 500,000 or so distinct CDR3 sequences in the sample, about 15% were seen once. The time point here: newly diagnosed GD, antithyroid drugs for less than 3 months. Making the TCR library involved RNA that had been extracted from PBMCs. This sample also belongs to another study, concerning T cells in Graves' hyperthyroidism and ophthalmopathy.

The sequences come from peripheral blood mononuclear cells (PBMCs), collected at new diagnosis, from a patient treated with antithyroid drugs. Receptors were obtained from a woman in her 50s with Graves disease.

As for this clonotype: A much larger clone is a single base away; this may be a read error. The chain joins TRBV7-8 to TRBJ2-7, with 9 bases fitting TRBD2. This CDR3 has 16 residues. Per germline, CDR1 SGHVS and CDR2 FQNEAQ. V shed 2 bases, J shed 7 bases, and the junction held 12 bases outside the gene matches. The CDR3 region is CASSLRLADSYNEQYF. As DNA, the CDR3 is TGTGCCAGCAGCTTAAGACTAGCGGACTCCTACAATGAGCAGTACTTC.

There are a few counts of this clonotype. The chain joins TRBV19 to TRBJ2-1, with TRBD2 matching over 9 bases. Unmatched junction bases numbered 5, after V lost 5 bases and J lost 6 bases. The CDR3 sequence is 14 residues long. Germline V gene data show CDR1 as LNHDA and CDR2 as SQIVND (reference sequence). The CDR3 nucleotides read TGTGCCAGTAGTTGGGGCGGGAGGGTCAATGAGCAGTTCTTC. This sequence encodes CASSWGGRVNEQFF.

This clonotype was observed at least ten times. J is TRBJ2-3 and V is TRBV20-1; TRBD2 might be the D (5 bases). Trimming pared 3 bases from V and 2 bases from J, leaving 15 bases between. The CDR3 totals 15 residues. Germline values: CDR1 DFQATT, CDR2 SNEGSKA (reference sequence). CDR3 in amino acids: CSARLLIGDTDTQYF. The CDR3 DNA sequence: TGCAGTGCTAGGTTGCTAATCGGGGACACAGATACGCAGTATTTT.

This clonotype was detected ten times or more. V and J are TRBV28 and TRBJ2-7; D is perhaps TRBD2 (6 bases). Germline assignment: CDR1 MDHEN and CDR2 SYDVKM. The CDR3 length is 15 residues. Deletions cut 6 bases from V and 4 bases from J, with 19 bases between. The CDR3 DNA is TGTGCCAGCAGGGGGGGTCTAGAGGAAGGATACGAGCAGTACTTC. This sequence encodes CASRGGLEEGYEQYF.

Ten or more counts support this clonotype. The J gene is TRBJ2-1, the V gene TRBV5-5, with 13 bases fitting TRBD2. The CDR3 covers 16 residues. The V gene's germline CDR1 is SGHKS and CDR2 YYEKEE (reference sequence). Trimming at V came to 1 base and at J to 10 bases, leaving 8 bases not matched to a gene. This CDR3 is CASSLLVGTSGMEQFF. For the CDR3, the DNA is TGTGCCAGCAGCTTGTTAGTCGGGACTAGCGGGATGGAGCAGTTCTTC.